This T cell receptor (beta chain) originates from a study of T cells in Graves' hyperthyroidism and ophthalmopathy. Across the study: Specimen type is peripheral blood, collected at initial diagnosis prior to any treatment. Findings and limits, study-wide: Most clonotypes expanded in the thyroid (above 0.001) were also present in blood.

In the case of this clonotype: Its antigen is not identified.

Germline V gene data show CDR1 as LNHDA and CDR2 as SQIVND (reference sequence). V dropped 5 bases and J dropped 6; count of bases not matched to a gene: 22. The CDR3 contains 20 residues. The study enrolled patients aged 18 to 65 with newly diagnosed hyperthyroidism of under 2 months' duration. TCR beta CDR3 regions were amplified from RNA transcripts. TCR CDR3 regions were first amplified by RT-PCR with HTBI primers. TCRdb itself ran the multiplex PCR reads through MiXCR, one entry per CDR3 protein. The sample contains roughly 290,000 distinct CDR3 sequences, about an eighth of which appear only once.

The chain employs TRBV19 and TRBJ2-7, with 13 bases matching TRBD2. The sequencing sample was made of blood. This receptor was identified in a woman between 35 and 50 years old with Graves' hyperthyroidism. CDR3 in DNA: TGTGCCAGTAGTGCCCGGACTAGCGGGAGTCCCCTTGGGTGGTCGGGCGAGCAGTACTTC. As protein: CASSARTSGSPLGWSGEQYF. The variable domain in full, with the rest retrieved from reference TRBV19 and TRBJ2-7, is DGGITQSPKYLFRKEGQNVTLSCEQNLNHDAMYWYRQDPGQGLRLIYYSQIVNDFQKGDIAEGYSVSREKKESFPLTVTSAQKNPTAFYLCASSARTSGSPLGWSGEQYFGPGTRLTVT.